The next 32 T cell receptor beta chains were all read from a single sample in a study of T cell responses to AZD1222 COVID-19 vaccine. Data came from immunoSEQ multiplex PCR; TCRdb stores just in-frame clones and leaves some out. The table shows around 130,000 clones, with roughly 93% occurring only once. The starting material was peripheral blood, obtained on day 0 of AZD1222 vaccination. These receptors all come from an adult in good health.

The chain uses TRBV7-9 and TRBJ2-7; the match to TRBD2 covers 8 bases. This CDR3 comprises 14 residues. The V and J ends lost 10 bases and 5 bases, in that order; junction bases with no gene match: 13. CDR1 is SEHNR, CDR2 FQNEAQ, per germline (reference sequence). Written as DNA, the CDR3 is TGTGCCACCGGTCGGGGGGGGTTATGGAACGAGCAGTACTTC. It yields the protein CATGRGGLWNEQYF.

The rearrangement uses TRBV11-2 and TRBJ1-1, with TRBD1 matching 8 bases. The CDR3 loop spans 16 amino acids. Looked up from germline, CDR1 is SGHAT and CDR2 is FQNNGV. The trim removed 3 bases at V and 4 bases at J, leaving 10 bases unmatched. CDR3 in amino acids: CASSFLQGAKGTEAFF. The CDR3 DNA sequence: TGTGCCAGCAGCTTTCTCCAGGGGGCCAAGGGCACTGAAGCTTTCTTT.

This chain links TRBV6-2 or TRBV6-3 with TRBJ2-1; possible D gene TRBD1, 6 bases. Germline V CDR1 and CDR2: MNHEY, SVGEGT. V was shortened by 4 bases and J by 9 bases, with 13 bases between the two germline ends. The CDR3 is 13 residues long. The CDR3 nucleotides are TGTGCCAGCAGTTTACAGGGCCCGGGTGAGCAGTTCTTC. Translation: CASSLQGPGEQFF.

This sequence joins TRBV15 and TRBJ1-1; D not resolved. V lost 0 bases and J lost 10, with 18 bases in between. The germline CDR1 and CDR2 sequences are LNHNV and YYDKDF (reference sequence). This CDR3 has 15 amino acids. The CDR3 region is CATSRDFDGFRRAFF. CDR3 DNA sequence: TGTGCCACCAGCAGAGATTTTGACGGCTTCAGGAGAGCTTTCTTT.

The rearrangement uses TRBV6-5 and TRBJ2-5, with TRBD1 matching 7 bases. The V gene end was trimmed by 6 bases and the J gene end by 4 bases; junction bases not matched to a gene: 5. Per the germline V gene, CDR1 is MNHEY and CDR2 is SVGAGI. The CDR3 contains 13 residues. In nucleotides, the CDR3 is TGTGCCAGCAGGGGACAGTCTAGAGAGACCCAGTACTTC. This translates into CASRGQSRETQYF.

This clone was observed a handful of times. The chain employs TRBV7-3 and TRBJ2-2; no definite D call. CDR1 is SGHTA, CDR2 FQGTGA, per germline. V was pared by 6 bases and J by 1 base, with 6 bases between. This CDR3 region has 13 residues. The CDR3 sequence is CASRTENTGELFF. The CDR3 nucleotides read TGTGCCAGCAGAACAGAGAACACCGGGGAGCTGTTTTTT.

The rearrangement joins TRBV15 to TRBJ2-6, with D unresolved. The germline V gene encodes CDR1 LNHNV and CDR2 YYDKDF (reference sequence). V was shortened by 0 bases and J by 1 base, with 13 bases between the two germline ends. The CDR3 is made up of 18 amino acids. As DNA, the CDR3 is TGTGCCACCAGCAGAGAATATCGGGTTGAGTCTGGGGCCAACGTCCTGACTTTC. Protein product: CATSREYRVESGANVLTF.

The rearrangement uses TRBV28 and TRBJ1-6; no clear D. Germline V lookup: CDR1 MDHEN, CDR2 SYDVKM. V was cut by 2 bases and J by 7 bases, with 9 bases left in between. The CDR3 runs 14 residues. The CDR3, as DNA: TGTGCCAGCAGTTTAAGGCAGATAAATTCACCCCTCCACTTT. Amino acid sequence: CASSLRQINSPLHF.

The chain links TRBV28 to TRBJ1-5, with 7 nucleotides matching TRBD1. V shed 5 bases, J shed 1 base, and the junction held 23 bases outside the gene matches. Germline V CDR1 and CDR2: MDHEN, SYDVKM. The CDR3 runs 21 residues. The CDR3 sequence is CASSPSSEGGDRDRSNQPQHF. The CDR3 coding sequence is TGTGCCAGCAGTCCCTCAAGCGAGGGGGGGGACCGGGACAGAAGCAATCAGCCCCAGCATTTT.

For the CDR3, the DNA is TGTGCCATCAGTGCCGGGACACCCATTAGCAATCAGCCCCAGCATTTT. Residues: CAISAGTPISNQPQHF. The chain has TRBV10-3 and TRBJ1-5; the D gene is possibly TRBD1 (6 bases). Per the germline V gene, CDR1 is ENHRY and CDR2 is SYGVKD. Trimming took 4 bases from V and 0 from J, leaving 13 bases between them. The CDR3 is 16 residues long.

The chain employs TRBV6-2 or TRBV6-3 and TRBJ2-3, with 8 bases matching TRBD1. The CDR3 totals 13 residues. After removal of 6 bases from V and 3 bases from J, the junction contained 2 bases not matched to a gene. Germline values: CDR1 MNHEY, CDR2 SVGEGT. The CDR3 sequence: CASSRQGTDTQYF. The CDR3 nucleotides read TGTGCCAGCAGCAGACAGGGGACAGATACGCAGTATTTT.

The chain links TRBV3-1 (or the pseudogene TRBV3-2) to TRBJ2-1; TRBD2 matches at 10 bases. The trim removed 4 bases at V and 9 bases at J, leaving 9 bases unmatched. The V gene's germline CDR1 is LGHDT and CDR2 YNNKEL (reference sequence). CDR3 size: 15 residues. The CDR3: CASSLDGAGGREQFF. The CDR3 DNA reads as TGTGCCAGCAGCCTCGACGGAGCGGGAGGGCGTGAGCAGTTCTTC.

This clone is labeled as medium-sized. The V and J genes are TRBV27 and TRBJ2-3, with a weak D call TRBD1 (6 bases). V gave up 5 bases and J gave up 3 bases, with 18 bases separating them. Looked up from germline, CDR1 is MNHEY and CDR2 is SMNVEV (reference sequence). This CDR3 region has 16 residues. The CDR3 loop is CASSIEQGEGTDTQYF. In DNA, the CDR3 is TGTGCCAGCAGTATAGAACAGGGTGAGGGAACAGATACGCAGTATTTT.

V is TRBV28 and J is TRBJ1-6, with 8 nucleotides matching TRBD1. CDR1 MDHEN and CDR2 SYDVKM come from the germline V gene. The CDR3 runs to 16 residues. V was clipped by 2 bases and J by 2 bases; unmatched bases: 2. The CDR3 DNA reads TGTGCCAGCAGTTTACCACAGGGGGCCTATAATTCACCCCTCCACTTT. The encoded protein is CASSLPQGAYNSPLHF.

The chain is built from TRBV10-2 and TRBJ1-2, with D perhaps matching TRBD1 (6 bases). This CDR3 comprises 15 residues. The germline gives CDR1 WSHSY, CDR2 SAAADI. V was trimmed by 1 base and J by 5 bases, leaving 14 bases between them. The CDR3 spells CASSEYRVEEYGYTF. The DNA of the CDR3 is TGCGCCAGCAGTGAGTACAGGGTAGAAGAATATGGCTACACCTTC.

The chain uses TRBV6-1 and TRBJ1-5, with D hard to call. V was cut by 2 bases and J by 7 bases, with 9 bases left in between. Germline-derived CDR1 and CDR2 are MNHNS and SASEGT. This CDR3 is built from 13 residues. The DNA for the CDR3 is TGTGCCAGCAGTGAAACCGAGAGGCAGCCCCAGCATTTT. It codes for CASSETERQPQHF.

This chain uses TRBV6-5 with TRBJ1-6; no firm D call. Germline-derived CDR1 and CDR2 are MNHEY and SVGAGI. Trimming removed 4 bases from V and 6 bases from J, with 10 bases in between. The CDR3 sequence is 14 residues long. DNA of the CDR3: TGTGCCAGCAGTTCCGGGTCTTTTAATTCACCCCTCCACTTT. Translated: CASSSGSFNSPLHF.

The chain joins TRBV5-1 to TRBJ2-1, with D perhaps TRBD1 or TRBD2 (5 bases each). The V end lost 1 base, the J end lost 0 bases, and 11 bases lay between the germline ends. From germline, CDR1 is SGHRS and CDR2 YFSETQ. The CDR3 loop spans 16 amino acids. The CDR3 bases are TGCGCCAGCAGCTTGTCTCCGGGACCCTCCTACAATGAGCAGTTCTTC. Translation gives CASSLSPGPSYNEQFF. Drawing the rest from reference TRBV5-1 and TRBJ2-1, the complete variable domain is KAGVTQTPRYLIKTRGQQVTLSCSPISGHRSVSWYQQTPGQGLQFLFEYFSETQRNKGNFPGRFSGRQFSNSRSEMNVSTLELGDSALYLCASSLSPGPSYNEQFFGPGTRLTVL.

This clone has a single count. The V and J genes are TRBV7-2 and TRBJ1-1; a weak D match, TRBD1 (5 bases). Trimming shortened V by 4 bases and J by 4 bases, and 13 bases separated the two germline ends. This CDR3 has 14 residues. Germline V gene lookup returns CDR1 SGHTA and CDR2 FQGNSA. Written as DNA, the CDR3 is TGTGCCAGCAGCTCCAGGGCGAGGGGCACTGAAGCTTTCTTT. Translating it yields CASSSRARGTEAFF.

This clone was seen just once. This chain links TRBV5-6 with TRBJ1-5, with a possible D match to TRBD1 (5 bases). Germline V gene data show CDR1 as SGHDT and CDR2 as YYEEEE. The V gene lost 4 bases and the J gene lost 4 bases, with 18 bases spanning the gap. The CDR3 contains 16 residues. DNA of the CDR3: TGTGCCAGCAGCGCCCTGAGGGAAGGGGATAATCAGCCCCAGCATTTT. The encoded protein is CASSALREGDNQPQHF.

Written as DNA, the CDR3 is TGTGCCAGCAGCCCATGGGGAAACACCATATATTTT. It is translated as CASSPWGNTIYF. V gene TRBV12-3 or TRBV12-4 combines with J gene TRBJ1-3; no clear D. V shed 6 bases and J shed 4 bases, with 7 bases lying between them. The CDR3 is 12 amino acids.

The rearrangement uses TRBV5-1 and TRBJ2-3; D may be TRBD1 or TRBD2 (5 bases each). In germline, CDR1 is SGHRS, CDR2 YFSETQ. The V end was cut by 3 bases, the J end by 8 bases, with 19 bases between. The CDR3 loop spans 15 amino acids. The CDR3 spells CASSSERGAIGTQYF. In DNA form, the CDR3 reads TGCGCCAGCAGCTCGGAAAGAGGGGCGATAGGTACGCAGTATTTT.

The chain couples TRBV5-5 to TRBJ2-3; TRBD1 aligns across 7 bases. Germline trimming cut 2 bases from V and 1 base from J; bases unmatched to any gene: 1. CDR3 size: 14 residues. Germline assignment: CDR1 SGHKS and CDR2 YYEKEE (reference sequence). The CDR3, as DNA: TGTGCCAGCAGCTTCCAGGGGGGCACAGATACGCAGTATTTT. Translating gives CASSFQGGTDTQYF.

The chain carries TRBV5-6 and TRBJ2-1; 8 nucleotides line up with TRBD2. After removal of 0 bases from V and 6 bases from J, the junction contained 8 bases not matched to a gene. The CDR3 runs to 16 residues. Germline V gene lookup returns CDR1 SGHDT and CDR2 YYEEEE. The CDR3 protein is CASSLAGGAGGNEQFF. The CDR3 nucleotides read TGTGCCAGCAGCTTGGCCGGAGGGGCGGGAGGCAATGAGCAGTTCTTC.

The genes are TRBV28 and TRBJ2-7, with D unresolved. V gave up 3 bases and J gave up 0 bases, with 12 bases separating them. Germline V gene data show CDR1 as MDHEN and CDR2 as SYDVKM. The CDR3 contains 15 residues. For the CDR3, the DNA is TGTGCCAGCAGTTTCCCGCAGACGGTCTCCTACGAGCAGTACTTC. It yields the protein CASSFPQTVSYEQYF.

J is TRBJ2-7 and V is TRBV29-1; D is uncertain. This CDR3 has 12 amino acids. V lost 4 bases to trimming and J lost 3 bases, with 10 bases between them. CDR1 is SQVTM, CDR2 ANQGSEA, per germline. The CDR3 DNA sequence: TGCAGCGTTGGACGAGACCGCTACGAGCAGTACTTC. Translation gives CSVGRDRYEQYF.

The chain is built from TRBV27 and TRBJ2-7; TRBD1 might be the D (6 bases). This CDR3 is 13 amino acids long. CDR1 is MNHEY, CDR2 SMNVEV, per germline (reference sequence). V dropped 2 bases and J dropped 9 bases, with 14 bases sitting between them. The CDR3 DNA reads TGTGCCAGCAGTTTAAACAGGGAAGGGGGGCAGTACTTC. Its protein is CASSLNREGGQYF.

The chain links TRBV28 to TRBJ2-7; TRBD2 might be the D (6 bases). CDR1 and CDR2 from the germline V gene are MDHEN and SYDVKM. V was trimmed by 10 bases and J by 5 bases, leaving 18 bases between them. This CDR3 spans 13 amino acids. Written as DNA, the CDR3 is TGTGCCATCCGTTCGGGGGTTTCAGACGAGCAGTACTTC. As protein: CAIRSGVSDEQYF.

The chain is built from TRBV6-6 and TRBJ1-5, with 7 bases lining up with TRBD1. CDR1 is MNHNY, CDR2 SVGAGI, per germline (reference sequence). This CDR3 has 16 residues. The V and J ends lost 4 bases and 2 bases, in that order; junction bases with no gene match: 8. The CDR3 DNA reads TGTGCCAGCAGTTCAGCAACAGGGGACGGCAATCAGCCCCAGCATTTT. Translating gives CASSSATGDGNQPQHF.

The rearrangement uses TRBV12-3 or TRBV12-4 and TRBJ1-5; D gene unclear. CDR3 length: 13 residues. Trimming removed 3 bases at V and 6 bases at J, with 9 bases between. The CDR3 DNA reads TGTGCCAGCAGTTTCACGGAGAGTCAGCCCCAGCATTTT. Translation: CASSFTESQPQHF.

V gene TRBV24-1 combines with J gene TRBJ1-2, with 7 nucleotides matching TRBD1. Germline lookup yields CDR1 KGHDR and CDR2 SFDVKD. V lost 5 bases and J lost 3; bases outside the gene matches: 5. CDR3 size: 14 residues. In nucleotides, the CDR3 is TGTGCCACCAGTGTTACAGGGGCTGACTATGGCTACACCTTC. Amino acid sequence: CATSVTGADYGYTF.

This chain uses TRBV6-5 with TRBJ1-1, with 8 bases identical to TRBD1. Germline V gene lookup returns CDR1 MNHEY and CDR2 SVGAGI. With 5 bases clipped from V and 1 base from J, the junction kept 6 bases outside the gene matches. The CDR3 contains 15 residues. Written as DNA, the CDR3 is TGTGCCAGCAGTCCTGGGGACAGGCCGAACACTGAAGCTTTCTTT. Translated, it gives CASSPGDRPNTEAFF.